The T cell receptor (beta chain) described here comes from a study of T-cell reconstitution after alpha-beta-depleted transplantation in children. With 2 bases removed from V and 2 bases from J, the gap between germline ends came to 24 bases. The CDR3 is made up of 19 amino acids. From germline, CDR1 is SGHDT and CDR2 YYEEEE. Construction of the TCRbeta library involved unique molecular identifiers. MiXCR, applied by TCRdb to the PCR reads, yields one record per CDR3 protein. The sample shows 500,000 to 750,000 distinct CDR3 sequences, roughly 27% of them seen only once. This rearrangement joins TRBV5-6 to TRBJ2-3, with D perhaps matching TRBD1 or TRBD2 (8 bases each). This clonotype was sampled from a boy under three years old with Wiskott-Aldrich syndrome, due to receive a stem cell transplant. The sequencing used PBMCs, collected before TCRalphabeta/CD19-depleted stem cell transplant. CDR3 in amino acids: CASSFWAGGLAGFTDTQYF. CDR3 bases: TGTGCCAGCAGCTTTTGGGCAGGGGGCCTAGCGGGCTTCACAGATACGCAGTATTTT.